This is a list of T cell receptor beta chains from one sample in a study of blood T cell repertoires in COVID-19. TCRdb's copy holds only in-frame clones and misses some; the assay was immunoSEQ multiplex PCR. This sample yields roughly 200,000 clones, of which around 80% are seen a single time; 6.5% belongs to the top ten. Sequenced: peripheral blood. The origin of the receptors is a man between 65 and 85 years old with active or convalescent COVID-19. Both conserved end residues are part of each CDR3. The order of the fields is V gene, D gene, clone size, J gene, CDR3 protein, CDR3 DNA. D genes are given only for firm matches. Clone size, where shown, is once, few, many, or a class for clones that have expanded.

TRBV5-4	TRBD2	-	TRBJ2-1	CASSRGLAGTQGKSYNEQFF	TGTGCCAGCAGCCGCGGACTAGCGGGAACCCAGGGCAAGTCCTACAATGAGCAGTTCTTC
TRBV5-4	-	-	TRBJ1-4	CASSHSATNEKLFF	TGTGCCAGCAGTCACAGTGCAACTAATGAAAAACTGTTTTTT
TRBV3-1/TRBV3-2	-	-	TRBJ1-3	CASSQDFYGNTIYF	TGTGCCAGCAGCCAAGATTTCTATGGAAACACCATATATTTT
TRBV7-6	TRBD1	once	TRBJ2-7	CASSPRDRDTYEQYF	TGTGCCAGCAGCCCCCGGGACAGGGACACCTACGAGCAGTACTTC
TRBV10-3	TRBD1	few	TRBJ1-2	CAISFGTGEYGYTF	TGTGCCATCAGTTTTGGGACAGGGGAGTATGGCTACACCTTC
TRBV6-2/TRBV6-3	-	-	TRBJ1-2	CASSLRAIAGGRNYGYTF	TGTGCCAGCAGCCTCCGAGCCATCGCGGGGGGACGGAACTATGGCTACACCTTC
TRBV6-5	TRBD1	-	TRBJ1-5	CASRGTVYSNQPQHF	TGTGCCAGCAGGGGGACAGTTTATAGCAATCAGCCCCAGCATTTT
TRBV2	-	-	TRBJ2-1	CASSVRGAGNEQFF	TGTGCCAGCAGTGTACGGGGGGCCGGGAATGAGCAGTTCTTC
TRBV2	TRBD2	-	TRBJ2-1	CASSRSGDNEQFF	TGTGCCAGCAGTAGGAGCGGGGACAATGAGCAGTTCTTC
TRBV5-1	TRBD2	-	TRBJ2-3	CASRPGLAATDTQYF	TGCGCCAGCAGGCCAGGACTAGCGGCCACAGATACGCAGTATTTT
TRBV11-2	-	-	TRBJ2-5	CASSLGGGAETQYF	TGTGCCAGCAGCTTAGGGGGCGGGGCCGAGACCCAGTACTTC
TRBV6-2/TRBV6-3	TRBD2	-	TRBJ2-3	CASSYWRGSSTDTQYF	TGTGCCAGCAGTTACTGGCGGGGGTCGAGCACAGATACGCAGTATTTT
TRBV10-3	TRBD1	-	TRBJ2-2	CAIRRGTGATGELFF	TGTGCCATCAGGAGGGGGACAGGGGCGACCGGGGAGCTGTTTTTT
TRBV10-2	-	-	TRBJ1-3	CASSDPGSDRNTIYF	TGCGCCAGCAGTGATCCCGGGAGCGACCGAAACACCATATATTTT
TRBV7-9	TRBD2	-	TRBJ2-7	CASSLPGLAGGEQYF	TGTGCCAGCAGCTTACCGGGACTAGCGGGAGGCGAGCAGTACTTC
TRBV5-1	-	-	TRBJ2-3	CASAGDDTQYF	TGCGCCAGCGCAGGGGACGATACGCAGTATTTT
TRBV18	-	once	TRBJ1-5	CASSQTGGNSNQPQHF	TGTGCCAGCTCACAAACCGGGGGGAATAGCAATCAGCCCCAGCATTTT
TRBV5-1	TRBD1	-	TRBJ2-3	CASSQPTGEYEDTQYF	TGCGCCAGCAGCCAACCGACAGGGGAGTATGAAGATACGCAGTATTTT
TRBV7-9	-	-	TRBJ2-7	CASSLSAGGHEQYF	TGTGCCAGCAGTCTATCGGCCGGAGGGCACGAGCAGTACTTC
TRBV18	TRBD1	-	TRBJ1-1	CASSPTETGGVGTEAFF	TGTGCCAGCTCACCAACGGAAACAGGGGGTGTCGGCACTGAAGCTTTCTTT
TRBV5-4	-	once	TRBJ2-3	CASSFQGADTQYF	TGTGCCAGCAGCTTCCAGGGTGCAGATACGCAGTATTTT
TRBV3-1/TRBV3-2	TRBD2	once	TRBJ2-1	CASSQANSGAEEQFF	TGTGCCAGCAGCCAAGCTAATAGCGGGGCGGAGGAGCAGTTCTTC
TRBV11-2	-	few	TRBJ1-3	CASSSLGNTIYF	TGTGCCAGCAGCTCCCTAGGAAACACCATATATTTT